Shown below are 11 T cell receptor beta chains from a single sample sequenced in a study of Ad26.COV2.S vaccination and SARS-CoV-2 variants. Treatment described: some 20 received Ad26.COV2.S at low or high dose, single or two shots; roughly five received placebo; per-sample allocation not given. Collection of the samples took place on day 63 after the first injection of vaccine or placebo. The assay was immunoSEQ multiplex PCR, and TCRdb's table has in-frame clones only and misses some. The data show about 350,000 clones, 88% seen once. Material: peripheral blood, obtained in a trial of Ad26.COV2.S vaccine versus placebo. All receptors derive from a person between 18 and 65 years old who received the Ad26.COV2.S COVID-19 vaccine or a placebo.

This clone was detected only once. The chain couples TRBV5-1 to TRBJ2-1; TRBD2 aligns across 9 bases. The CDR3 totals 16 residues. Germline lookup yields CDR1 SGHRS and CDR2 YFSETQ. V shed 0 bases, J shed 5 bases, and the junction held 6 bases outside the gene matches. CDR3 region: CASSLVPTSGHNEQFF. CDR3 in DNA: TGCGCCAGCAGCTTGGTTCCGACTAGCGGTCACAATGAGCAGTTCTTC.

The V and J genes are TRBV6-6 and TRBJ1-2; D is perhaps TRBD1 (6 bases). CDR1 and CDR2 from the germline V gene are MNHNY and SVGAGI (reference sequence). The V gene lost 8 bases and the J gene lost 2 bases, with 15 bases spanning the gap. The CDR3 is made up of 14 amino acids. The CDR3 coding sequence is TGTGCCAGCCGAAACACTCAGGGGAACTATGGCTACACCTTC. Amino acid sequence: CASRNTQGNYGYTF.

This clone was seen once. J is TRBJ2-7 and V is TRBV9; 11 bases agree with TRBD1. The CDR3 contains 17 residues. Germline V gene data show CDR1 as SGDLS and CDR2 as YYNGEE. With V trimmed by 2 bases and J by 4 bases, 11 bases remained unmatched. The CDR3 coding sequence is TGTGCCAGCAGCGTTTCGGCAGGACAGGGGGCGGATTACGAGCAGTACTTC. Translation: CASSVSAGQGADYEQYF.

The CDR3 reads CASSLDSPAYEQYF. Here the CDR3 DNA reads TGCGCCAGCAGCTTGGACAGTCCGGCCTACGAGCAGTACTTC. The rearrangement joins TRBV5-1 to TRBJ2-7; D unresolved. V was cut by 0 bases and J by 2 bases, with 9 bases left in between. This CDR3 comprises 14 residues. The germline gives CDR1 SGHRS, CDR2 YFSETQ. The variable domain in full, completed from reference TRBV5-1 and TRBJ2-7, reads KAGVTQTPRYLIKTRGQQVTLSCSPISGHRSVSWYQQTPGQGLQFLFEYFSETQRNKGNFPGRFSGRQFSNSRSEMNVSTLELGDSALYLCASSLDSPAYEQYFGPGTRLTVT.

This rearrangement joins TRBV5-4 to TRBJ2-7; 7 bases are shared with TRBD1. Germline V gene lookup returns CDR1 SGHNT and CDR2 YYREEE (reference sequence). V shed 1 base, J shed 7 bases, and the junction held 5 bases outside the gene matches. This CDR3 contains 13 residues. For the CDR3, the DNA is TGTGCCAGCAGCTTGCGACAGGGTGGGGAGCAGTACTTC. It encodes CASSLRQGGEQYF.

This clone occurred once. V gene TRBV19 combines with J gene TRBJ2-3; possible D gene TRBD1, 6 bases. V gave up 6 bases and J gave up 0 bases, with 10 bases separating them. From germline, CDR1 is LNHDA and CDR2 SQIVND (reference sequence). The CDR3 spans 14 residues. This chain's CDR3 is CASSPDRSTDTQYF. The DNA of the CDR3 is TGTGCCAGTAGCCCTGACAGGAGCACAGATACGCAGTATTTT. The full variable domain, with the rest looked up from reference TRBV19 and TRBJ2-3, is DGGITQSPKYLFRKEGQNVTLSCEQNLNHDAMYWYRQDPGQGLRLIYYSQIVNDFQKGDIAEGYSVSREKKESFPLTVTSAQKNPTAFYLCASSPDRSTDTQYFGPGTRLTVL.

The chain recombines TRBV10-3 with TRBJ1-1, with D tentatively TRBD1 (5 bases). Germline loops: CDR1 ENHRY, CDR2 SYGVKD. V lost 6 bases to trimming and J lost 1 base, with 9 bases between them. This CDR3 region has 13 residues. The CDR3 nucleotides are TGTGCCATCAGGGGGACGCAGAACACTGAAGCTTTCTTT. It specifies CAIRGTQNTEAFF.

The chain joins TRBV7-3 to TRBJ1-1; D remains ambiguous. Germline values: CDR1 SGHTA, CDR2 FQGTGA. The CDR3 totals 11 residues. V was clipped by 2 bases and J by 7 bases, with 5 bases between them. CDR3 sequence: CASSLGHEAFF. CDR3 DNA sequence: TGTGCCAGCAGCTTAGGCCATGAAGCTTTCTTT.

This clone was seen a single time. The chain recombines TRBV6-5 with TRBJ2-7, with TRBD2 matching 9 bases. V lost 5 bases and J lost 2; bases outside the gene matches: 7. The CDR3 sequence is 15 residues long. From germline, CDR1 is MNHEY and CDR2 SVGAGI. The CDR3 region has the DNA TGTGCCAGCAGTACCTATAGCGGGAGTCCCTACGAGCAGTACTTC. It encodes CASSTYSGSPYEQYF.

This chain connects TRBV7-3 to TRBJ2-3; D call uncertain. The V end lost 3 bases, the J end lost 0 bases, and 10 bases lay between the germline ends. The length of the CDR3 is 15 residues. Germline assignment: CDR1 SGHTA and CDR2 FQGTGA. The DNA for the CDR3 is TGTGCCAGCAGCTTCAGGACCAGGAGCACAGATACGCAGTATTTT. This gives the protein CASSFRTRSTDTQYF. Using reference TRBV7-3 and TRBJ2-3 for the parts outside the CDR3, the full variable domain is GAGVSQTPSNKVTEKGKYVELRCDPISGHTALYWYRQSLGQGPEFLIYFQGTGAADDSGLPNDRFFAVRPEGSVSTLKIQRTERGDSAVYLCASSFRTRSTDTQYFGPGTRLTVL.

This clone showed up just once. The chain carries TRBV28 and TRBJ2-1; no reliable D call. The CDR3 has 14 residues. V was pared by 3 bases and J by 5 bases, with 11 bases between. The germline V gene has CDR1 MDHEN and CDR2 SYDVKM. CDR3 region: CASSLHGTNNEQFF. The CDR3 DNA is TGTGCCAGCAGTTTGCACGGAACAAACAATGAGCAGTTCTTC.